The 29 T cell receptor beta chains given below trace back to one sample, sequenced in a study of T-cell memory formation after mild COVID-19. TCRdb ran MiXCR on the 5' RACE reads and lists one entry per CDR3 protein. The table shows just under 50,000 distinct CDR3 sequences, with roughly 12% occurring only once. Sequenced material: PBMCs or a T cell subset sorted from them (not recorded which). These receptors were taken from a man aged 18 to 29 who had mild COVID-19 (a few samples of this study predate the infection). Cell type and time point are not known.

The gene calls are TRBV11-2 and TRBJ1-1, with D unclear. V was cut by 5 bases and J by 1 base, with 17 bases left in between. Germline V gives CDR1 SGHAT, CDR2 FQNNGV. CDR3 length equals 16 residues. The CDR3 is CASSPPRGGWNTEAFF. The CDR3 nucleotides read TGTGCCAGCAGCCCCCCCCGGGGTGGTTGGAACACTGAAGCTTTCTTT.

V and J are TRBV4-1 and TRBJ2-5; possible D gene TRBD2, 6 bases. V shed 0 bases and J shed 5 bases, with 19 bases lying between them. This CDR3 has 17 residues. Germline lookup yields CDR1 MGHRA and CDR2 YSYEKL. The CDR3 reads CASSQDVGRGVRETQYF. The DNA for the CDR3 is TGCGCCAGCAGCCAAGATGTGGGGCGGGGAGTGAGGGAGACCCAGTACTTC.

This rearrangement joins TRBV18 to TRBJ2-3, with 9 bases that match TRBD2. V lost 3 bases to trimming and J lost 3 bases; unmatched junction nucleotides: 4. CDR1 is KGHSH, CDR2 LQKENI, per germline. This CDR3 spans 15 amino acids. Here the CDR3 DNA reads TGTGCCAGCTCACCCCCGGGACTAGCTACAGATACGCAGTATTTT. Translated: CASSPPGLATDTQYF.

The CDR3 reads CASSQGLDSTYEQYF. The CDR3 bases are TGCGCCAGCAGCCAAGGGCTCGACAGTACCTACGAGCAGTACTTC. The gene calls are TRBV4-3 and TRBJ2-7; maybe TRBD1 (5 bases). The length of the CDR3 is 15 residues. The V end was cut by 1 base, the J end by 2 bases, with 12 bases between. Germline CDR1 is LGHNA and CDR2 is YSLEER.

The count of this clonotype is one. This may be a read error: a much more frequent sequence differs by one nucleotide. CDR3 in DNA: TGCGCCAGCAGCTTGCTCCATAGCGGGGGGCCTATACAAGAGACCCAGTACTTC. Translated, it gives CASSLLHSGGPIQETQYF. The V and J genes are TRBV5-1 and TRBJ2-5; TRBD2 aligns across 10 bases. Germline trimming cut 1 base from V and 2 bases from J; bases unmatched to any gene: 11. Germline CDR1 is SGHRS and CDR2 is YFSETQ. The length of the CDR3 is 18 residues.

This sequence joins TRBV20-1 and TRBJ2-3; TRBD2 might be the D (6 bases). V was pared by 4 bases and J by 2 bases, with 7 bases between. Germline V lookup: CDR1 DFQATT, CDR2 SNEGSKA (reference sequence). This CDR3 spans 12 amino acids. The CDR3 DNA is TGCAGTGCTACGGGGGACACAGATACGCAGTATTTT. This translates into CSATGDTDTQYF.

The genes are TRBV20-1 and TRBJ1-5; TRBD1 matches at 9 bases. Germline V CDR1 and CDR2: DFQATT, SNEGSKA (reference sequence). This CDR3 spans 13 amino acids. Trimming took 5 bases from V and 6 from J; bases not matched to a gene: 5. The CDR3 region has the DNA TGCAGTGCTCGGGACAGGGAGGCTCAGCCCCAGCATTTT. Its protein product is CSARDREAQPQHF.

This clonotype was detected many times. The chain combines TRBV6-2 or TRBV6-3 with TRBJ2-7; TRBD2 is a possible D gene (5 bases). This CDR3 spans 12 amino acids. The germline V and J ends were trimmed by 4 bases and 4 bases, with 8 bases remaining between them. Germline V CDR1 and CDR2: MNHEY, SVGEGT. Written as DNA, the CDR3 is TGTGCCAGCAGTTGGACGGGGTACGAGCAGTACGTC. Its translation is CASSWTGYEQYV.

The chain employs TRBV10-3 and TRBJ2-3; D gene ambiguous. In germline, CDR1 is ENHRY, CDR2 SYGVKD. The germline V and J ends were trimmed by 6 bases and 6 bases, with 7 bases remaining between them. The CDR3 covers 11 residues. CDR3 in amino acids: CAIRTADTQYF. Written as DNA, the CDR3 is TGTGCCATCAGGACCGCTGATACGCAGTATTTT.

The genes are TRBV24-1 and TRBJ2-1; D unclear. The CDR3 loop spans 11 amino acids. The ends were cut back, 5 bases at V and 9 bases at J, with 7 bases in the middle. Germline assignment: CDR1 KGHDR and CDR2 SFDVKD. DNA of the CDR3: TGTGCCACCAGTGGATGGACTGAGCAGTTCTTC. Amino acid sequence: CATSGWTEQFF.

This clonotype was recorded many times. The rearrangement uses TRBV5-1 and TRBJ2-1, with 10 bases aligning to TRBD2. The V gene's germline CDR1 is SGHRS and CDR2 YFSETQ. J was trimmed by 4 bases and V by 0 bases; bases with no gene match: 4. This CDR3 spans 16 amino acids. CDR3 DNA sequence: TGCGCCAGCAGCTTGGGGAGTAGCGGGGGGTACAATGAGCAGTTCTTC. This codes for CASSLGSSGGYNEQFF.

Only a few counts were recorded for this clonotype. The rearrangement joins TRBV6-5 to TRBJ1-2; a weak D match, TRBD1 (5 bases). This CDR3 spans 15 amino acids. Trimming shortened V by 0 bases and J by 6 bases, and 14 bases separated the two germline ends. Germline V gives CDR1 MNHEY, CDR2 SVGAGI. CDR3 sequence (DNA): TGTGCCAGCAGTTACTCGGGGTCAGGGCTGGATGGCTACACCTTC. Protein sequence: CASSYSGSGLDGYTF.

This clonotype was counted a few times. This chain connects TRBV9 to TRBJ1-6; D is possibly TRBD1 (5 bases). Trimming removed 4 bases from V and 8 bases from J, with 13 bases in between. CDR1 and CDR2 from the germline V gene are SGDLS and YYNGEE. CDR3 length: 14 residues. CDR3 nucleotide sequence: TGTGCCAGCAGCTCGAAGGACACCTATTCACCCCTCCACTTT. It yields the protein CASSSKDTYSPLHF.

This sequence joins TRBV9 and TRBJ2-1; TRBD2 is a possible D gene (7 bases). Germline assignment: CDR1 SGDLS and CDR2 YYNGEE. Trimming removed 3 bases from V and 0 bases from J, with 10 bases in between. CDR3 length equals 15 residues. In DNA form, the CDR3 reads TGTGCCAGCAGCGCGGGGGGCAGCTCCTACAATGAGCAGTTCTTC. Translating gives CASSAGGSSYNEQFF.

The chain combines TRBV5-1 with TRBJ2-3; TRBD1 agrees at 11 bases. V lost 4 bases to trimming and J lost 3 bases; unmatched junction nucleotides: 10. Germline assignment: CDR1 SGHRS and CDR2 YFSETQ. The CDR3 spans 17 residues. The CDR3 sequence: CASSAGQGVSVTDTQYF. As DNA, the CDR3 is TGCGCCAGCAGCGCGGGACAGGGGGTGTCGGTGACAGATACGCAGTATTTT.

This chain links TRBV9 with TRBJ2-3, with 10 bases aligning to TRBD2. Germline CDR1 reads SGDLS; CDR2 reads YYNGEE. The CDR3 is made up of 16 amino acids. The ends lost 3 bases at V and 4 bases at J; junction bases unmatched: 8. CDR3 nucleotide sequence: TGTGCCAGCAGCGACAGCGGGGGGGACAGAGCAGATACGCAGTATTTT. It yields the protein CASSDSGGDRADTQYF.

This chain joins TRBV6-5 and TRBJ2-6; no clear D. The V end lost 6 bases, the J end lost 0 bases, and 9 bases lay between the germline ends. Germline V gives CDR1 MNHEY, CDR2 SVGAGI. The CDR3 has 15 residues. For the CDR3, the DNA is TGTGCCAGCAGACGCCTACGCTCTGGGGCCAACGTCCTGACTTTC. Translation: CASRRLRSGANVLTF.

This clonotype was recorded at least ten times. The chain couples TRBV5-1 to TRBJ2-5; a possible D gene is TRBD2 (6 bases). This CDR3 contains 16 residues. V lost 4 bases and J lost 5, with 21 bases in between. Germline V lookup: CDR1 SGHRS, CDR2 YFSETQ. Here the CDR3 reads CASSPEAGHVGETQYF. In DNA, the CDR3 is TGCGCCAGCAGCCCGGAAGCGGGCCATGTGGGGGAGACCCAGTACTTC.

This clonotype was recorded a few times. The chain has TRBV20-1 and TRBJ2-5, with 8 bases identical to TRBD1. This CDR3 comprises 16 residues. Germline CDR1 reads DFQATT; CDR2 reads SNEGSKA (reference sequence). J lost 2 bases, V lost 0 bases, and 8 bases had no gene match. This chain's CDR3 is CSARDQGALFQETQYF. DNA of the CDR3: TGCAGTGCTAGAGACCAGGGGGCCCTTTTTCAAGAGACCCAGTACTTC.

This clonotype was seen a few times. One junction end disagrees with the germline gene, perhaps due to a read error. The chain joins TRBV4-1 to TRBJ2-1; D may be TRBD1 or TRBD2 (5 bases each). The germline V gene has CDR1 MGHRA and CDR2 YSYEKL. The CDR3 is 13 amino acids. The DNA for the CDR3 is TGCGCCAGCAGCCAAGATCGCGAGGGGCCCGGACTCTTC. Protein sequence: CASSQDREGPGLF.

The chain combines TRBV6-1 with TRBJ1-2; no firm D call. CDR1 and CDR2 (germline): MNHNS, SASEGT. The CDR3 contains 11 residues. V was trimmed by 4 bases and J by 8 bases, leaving 8 bases between them. This chain's CDR3 is CASSGSLGYTF. For the CDR3, the DNA is TGTGCCAGCAGTGGATCTTTAGGCTACACCTTC.

This clonotype was seen at least ten times. The chain joins TRBV12-3 or TRBV12-4 to TRBJ2-1, with 10 bases that match TRBD1. The J segment lost 4 bases and the V segment lost 7 bases, leaving 7 bases of the junction unmatched. CDR3 length: 15 amino acids. The CDR3 protein is CASTDGTGDYNEQFF. CDR3 nucleotide sequence: TGTGCCAGCACGGACGGGACAGGGGATTACAATGAGCAGTTCTTC.

The chain uses TRBV7-2 and TRBJ2-1; D perhaps matches TRBD2 (6 bases). Germline V gene sequence: CDR1 SGHTA, CDR2 FQGNSA. V gave up 1 base and J gave up 6 bases, with 10 bases separating them. This CDR3 is built from 14 residues. This CDR3 reads CASSLGGDFNEQFF. The CDR3 nucleotides read TGTGCCAGCAGCTTAGGGGGGGACTTCAATGAGCAGTTCTTC.

The chain carries TRBV3-1 and TRBJ1-6; 12 bases match TRBD1. The CDR3 totals 16 residues. Trimming cost V 5 bases and J 8 bases; bases outside gene matches: 7. The germline gives CDR1 LGHDT, CDR2 YNNKEL (reference sequence). CDR3 sequence reads: CASSRRDRGLYSPLHF. CDR3 in DNA: TGTGCCAGCAGCAGAAGGGACAGGGGGCTCTATTCACCCCTCCACTTT.

The chain uses TRBV7-9 and TRBJ2-3; D may be TRBD1 (5 bases). CDR1 and CDR2 (germline): SEHNR, FQNEAQ (reference sequence). V dropped 3 bases and J dropped 4 bases, with 11 bases sitting between them. This CDR3 has 14 amino acids. CDR3 bases: TGTGCCAGCAGCTTCCGGCAGGGCGCAGATACGCAGTATTTT. This translates into CASSFRQGADTQYF.

The rearrangement joins TRBV4-2 to TRBJ1-5; D gene unclear. In germline, CDR1 is LGHNA, CDR2 YNFKEQ. The CDR3 covers 15 residues. Trimming stripped 0 bases from V and 9 bases from J, with 15 bases between. CDR3 region: CASSQDTAGPGPQHF. The CDR3, as DNA: TGTGCCAGCAGCCAAGATACGGCGGGTCCGGGGCCCCAGCATTTT.

This clonotype was counted only a few times. The chain joins TRBV18 to TRBJ2-2, with D possibly matching TRBD1 (5 bases). V was shortened by 3 bases and J by 2 bases, with 7 bases between the two germline ends. The CDR3 spans 14 residues. In germline, CDR1 is KGHSH, CDR2 LQKENI. CDR3 in amino acids: CASSPQGNTGELFF. CDR3 bases: TGTGCCAGCTCACCTCAGGGAAACACCGGGGAGCTGTTTTTT.

This chain links TRBV27 with TRBJ1-2, with TRBD1 matching over 8 bases. J gave up 0 bases and V 4 bases, and 4 bases lay outside the gene matches. The CDR3 length is 15 residues. Germline CDR1 is MNHEY and CDR2 is SMNVEV (reference sequence). The CDR3 DNA reads as TGTGCCAGCAGTTCAGTGACAGGGGCTAACTATGGCTACACCTTC. Translation: CASSSVTGANYGYTF.

This clonotype showed up many times. This chain joins TRBV7-2 and TRBJ2-3, with TRBD2 matching over 14 bases. J was trimmed by 0 bases and V by 5 bases; bases with no gene match: 10. Germline V CDR1 and CDR2: SGHTA, FQGNSA. The CDR3 sequence is 19 residues long. Written as DNA, the CDR3 is TGTGCCAGCAGCCGACCCGGGACTAGCGGGGGTGCTAGCACAGATACGCAGTATTTT. Protein product: CASSRPGTSGGASTDTQYF.